These T cell receptor beta chains were read from a single sample in a study of human T cells and chemical hapten exposure. One entry per CDR3 protein, called by TCRdb with MiXCR from the RACE reads. Among around 250,000 distinct CDR3 sequences listed, about 9.4% were seen once. The sequencing here drew on whole blood, taken in connection with sensitization to the hapten diphenylcyclopropenone (DPC). The source of these receptors is a woman aged 40-49 years with alopecia areata. Some clones in this sample may be carry-over from other donors' samples. Both conserved end residues are part of each CDR3. D genes are given only for firm matches. The size of a clone is reported for some rows only, either as once, few or many, or as a class for expanded clones.

>TRBV28|TRBJ1-1|-|-
TGTGCCAGCACCAAAAGGAGGGAGAGCACTGAAGCTTTCTTT
CASTKRRESTEAFF
>TRBV20-1|TRBJ2-5|-|few
TGCAGTGCTAGAGATTTTCGGGACACGACGCAAGAGACCCAGTACTTC
CSARDFRDTTQETQYF
>TRBV27|TRBJ2-7|-|many
TGTGCCAGCAGTGAGGGGTTCGGCTACGAGCAGTACTTC
CASSEGFGYEQYF
>TRBV6-2/TRBV6-3|TRBJ2-5|-|-
TGTGCCAGCAGTTACCCCTCCGAGACCCAGTACTTC
CASSYPSETQYF
>TRBV20-1|TRBJ2-1|-|-
TGCAGTGCTAGGACAGCTTACTCCTACAATGAGCAGTTCTTC
CSARTAYSYNEQFF
>TRBV7-9|TRBJ1-6|-|-
TGTGCCAGCAGCATAACTACCACCTATAATTCACCCCTCCACTTT
CASSITTTYNSPLHF
>TRBV6-2/TRBV6-3|TRBJ1-1|-|-
TGTGCCAGCCAGGGGTTTTCTTTGGCTTTCTTT
CASQGFSLAFF
>TRBV6-5|TRBJ2-3|-|few
TGTGCCAGCTCTGGGGTTGGGGCAGATACGCAGTATTTT
CASSGVGADTQYF
>TRBV7-6|TRBJ2-1|-|few
TGTGCCAGCAGCCTCGAAACTAGCCGCTACAATGAGCAGTTCTTC
CASSLETSRYNEQFF
>TRBV7-2|TRBJ1-5|-|many
TGTGCCAGCAGCCCCAGCAGGGGCAATCAGCCCCAGCATTTT
CASSPSRGNQPQHF
>TRBV20-1|TRBJ2-3|-|few
TGCAGTGCTCTTAGGAGAACCGGGACGAGAGAAACAGATACGCAGTATTTT
CSALRRTGTRETDTQYF
>TRBV9|TRBJ2-3|-|few
TGTGCCAGCAGCCCCCTAGGGAGCGCAGATACGCAGTATTTT
CASSPLGSADTQYF
>TRBV6-2/TRBV6-3|TRBJ2-5|-|many
TGTGCCAGCAGCTACCCCCTCCGCCAAGAGACCCAGTACTTC
CASSYPLRQETQYF
>TRBV7-9|TRBJ1-1|TRBD1|-
TGTGCCAGCAGCATACCGGGACAGGGAATGAACACTGAAGCTTTCTTT
CASSIPGQGMNTEAFF
>TRBV28|TRBJ1-2|TRBD1|few
TGTGCCAGCAGAACCGGGACAGGGGGTCCCTATGGCTACACCTTC
CASRTGTGGPYGYTF
>TRBV3-1|TRBJ2-7|TRBD2|few
TGTGCCAGCAGGCGAGCGGGAGGGCCCCACGAGCAGTACTTC
CASRRAGGPHEQYF
>TRBV3-1|TRBJ1-1|-|-
TGTGCCAGCAGCCTCACGGTACTGAACACTGAAGCTTTCTTT
CASSLTVLNTEAFF
>TRBV27|TRBJ1-4|TRBD1|many
TGTGCCAGCAGGGGACAGGGGGCAAACGAAAAACTGTTTTTT
CASRGQGANEKLFF
>TRBV4-2|TRBJ2-5|-|-
TGTGCCAGCAGCCGAGAGAGGGGAGGCGGAGAGACCCAGTACTTC
CASSRERGGGETQYF
>TRBV7-9|TRBJ1-1|TRBD1|few
TGTGCCAGCAGCCACACACTGACAGGGTTGAACACTGAAGCTTTCTTT
CASSHTLTGLNTEAFF
>TRBV6-1|TRBJ1-1|-|-
TGTGCCAGCAGTAACATGGGGGCTGAAGCTTTCTTT
CASSNMGAEAFF
>TRBV28|TRBJ1-2|-|-
TGTGCCAGCAGTGACATCTATTCACGGGACTATGGCTACACCTTC
CASSDIYSRDYGYTF
>TRBV20-1|TRBJ2-3|-|-
TGCAGTGCCACAGTGGGAGTGAGGGGACCCGGCACGCAGTATTTT
CSATVGVRGPGTQYF
>TRBV20-1|TRBJ2-6|-|-
TGCAGTGCTAGAGCCCTTTCTGGGGCCAACGTCCTGACTTTC
CSARALSGANVLTF
>TRBV30|TRBJ2-7|-|-
TGTGCCTGGGGACTCAAGGCCTACGAGCAGTACTTC
CAWGLKAYEQYF
>TRBV29-1|TRBJ2-5|-|few
TGCAGCGCACCCACTGCAGGGGTGGAGACCCAGTACTTC
CSAPTAGVETQYF